This is a list of T cell receptor beta chains from one sample in a study of blood T cells in healthy people across ages. From the 5' RACE reads, TCRdb called clonotypes with MiXCR, one entry per CDR3 protein. Counted here are 750,000 to 950,000 distinct CDR3 sequences, roughly 53% occurring once; the ten biggest clones make up around 41%. Material for sequencing was blood. These receptors were obtained from a man older than 75 in good health. The CDR3 runs from the conserved cysteine through the conserved F or W. Each record gives: D gene, J gene, clone size, CDR3 length, V gene, CDR3 DNA, CDR3 protein. The D gene is left open where the match is weak. Size is omitted from some rows. Given values are once, few, many or a class for expanded clones.

D gene: TRBD2; J gene: TRBJ2-1; clone size: .; CDR3 length: 20; V gene: TRBV28; CDR3 DNA: TGTGCCAGCAGTTTCGGGACTAGCGGGAGGGCCGTCGGAGCCTACAATGAGCAGTTCTTC; CDR3 protein: CASSFGTSGRAVGAYNEQFF
D gene: TRBD1; J gene: TRBJ2-4; clone size: few; CDR3 length: 12; V gene: TRBV5-1; CDR3 DNA: TGCGCCAGCAGCTCAAACAGGGGAGTTCAGTACTTC; CDR3 protein: CASSSNRGVQYF
D gene: .; J gene: TRBJ2-7; clone size: few; CDR3 length: 13; V gene: TRBV20-1; CDR3 DNA: TGCAGTGCTAGAGATTCGCCCTCCTACGAGCAGTACTTC; CDR3 protein: CSARDSPSYEQYF
D gene: TRBD2; J gene: TRBJ2-5; clone size: .; CDR3 length: 18; V gene: TRBV20-1; CDR3 DNA: TGCAGTGCTAGAGATCCATCCCAGCGGGAGGGCCATAGAGAGACCCAGTACTTC; CDR3 protein: CSARDPSQREGHRETQYF
D gene: .; J gene: TRBJ1-5; clone size: .; CDR3 length: 13; V gene: TRBV12-3/TRBV12-4; CDR3 DNA: TGTGCCAGCAAGGAGGGGCAGGGGCAGCCCCAGCATTTT; CDR3 protein: CASKEGQGQPQHF
D gene: TRBD2; J gene: TRBJ2-3; clone size: few; CDR3 length: 15; V gene: TRBV10-3; CDR3 DNA: TGTGCCATCAGTGTACGCGGGAGGGTCCCAGATACGCAGTATTTT; CDR3 protein: CAISVRGRVPDTQYF
D gene: .; J gene: TRBJ2-7; clone size: few; CDR3 length: 16; V gene: TRBV11-2; CDR3 DNA: TGTGCCAGCAGCTTTTACCAGGACCACCTCTCCTACGAGCAGTACTTC; CDR3 protein: CASSFYQDHLSYEQYF
D gene: .; J gene: TRBJ2-1; clone size: .; CDR3 length: 11; V gene: TRBV10-3; CDR3 DNA: TGTGCCACACGGGTCTACAATGAGCAGTTCTTC; CDR3 protein: CATRVYNEQFF
D gene: .; J gene: TRBJ1-2; clone size: few; CDR3 length: 15; V gene: TRBV7-9; CDR3 DNA: TGTGCCAGCACCGCCGGCAGCCTAATTACCTATGGCTACACCTTC; CDR3 protein: CASTAGSLITYGYTF
D gene: .; J gene: TRBJ2-7; clone size: .; CDR3 length: 14; V gene: TRBV3-1; CDR3 DNA: TGTGCCAGCAGCCCCGCCAGGCCGGCCTACGAGCAGTACTTC; CDR3 protein: CASSPARPAYEQYF
D gene: .; J gene: TRBJ2-7; clone size: .; CDR3 length: 16; V gene: TRBV4-2; CDR3 DNA: TGTGCCAGCAGCCAAGCGGCTAGCAGAAGCTCCTACGAGCAGTACTTC; CDR3 protein: CASSQAASRSSYEQYF
D gene: TRBD1; J gene: TRBJ1-2; clone size: .; CDR3 length: 14; V gene: TRBV29-1; CDR3 DNA: TGCAGCGTTGAAGGACCGGGACAGGTCTATGGCCACACCTTC; CDR3 protein: CSVEGPGQVYGHTF
D gene: .; J gene: TRBJ2-1; clone size: few; CDR3 length: 13; V gene: TRBV7-9; CDR3 DNA: TGTGCCAGCAGCTTAGGAGCATCACATGAGCAGTTCTTC; CDR3 protein: CASSLGASHEQFF
D gene: TRBD1; J gene: TRBJ2-7; clone size: .; CDR3 length: 16; V gene: TRBV5-1; CDR3 DNA: TGCGCCAGCAGCTTTTTAGGACAGGGGCGATCCTACGAGCAGTACTTC; CDR3 protein: CASSFLGQGRSYEQYF
D gene: .; J gene: TRBJ1-4; clone size: .; CDR3 length: 16; V gene: TRBV15; CDR3 DNA: TGTGCCACCAGCGGGGGTAGGACAAGGCAGGAAGAAAAACTGTTTTTT; CDR3 protein: CATSGGRTRQEEKLFF
D gene: .; J gene: TRBJ1-1; clone size: .; CDR3 length: 17; V gene: TRBV7-9; CDR3 DNA: TGTGCCAGCAGCTCACTATCTTTTAAGACGGGGAACACTGAAGCTTTCTTT; CDR3 protein: CASSSLSFKTGNTEAFF
D gene: .; J gene: TRBJ2-1; clone size: .; CDR3 length: 17; V gene: TRBV5-6; CDR3 DNA: TGTGCCAGCAGCGCCCCGCGGGTGACAATATTCGGCAATGAGCAGTTCTTC; CDR3 protein: CASSAPRVTIFGNEQFF
D gene: TRBD2; J gene: TRBJ2-3; clone size: many; CDR3 length: 16; V gene: TRBV5-1; CDR3 DNA: TGCGCCAGCAGCTTGGGGCTAGCGGGAGGCACAGATACGCAGTATTTT; CDR3 protein: CASSLGLAGGTDTQYF
D gene: .; J gene: TRBJ2-1; clone size: few; CDR3 length: 15; V gene: TRBV5-1; CDR3 DNA: TGCGCCAGCAGCTTCAGGGACGGCTCCTACAATGAGCAGTTCTTC; CDR3 protein: CASSFRDGSYNEQFF
D gene: .; J gene: TRBJ2-6; clone size: few; CDR3 length: 17; V gene: TRBV7-8; CDR3 DNA: TGTGCCAGCAGCTTAAAAGAGATCAACGTTGGGGCCAACGTCCTGACTTTC; CDR3 protein: CASSLKEINVGANVLTF
D gene: TRBD2; J gene: TRBJ2-7; clone size: few; CDR3 length: 16; V gene: TRBV18; CDR3 DNA: TGTGCCAGCTCACGGCGGGAGGGCCTCAATGTCGATGAGCAGTACTTC; CDR3 protein: CASSRREGLNVDEQYF
D gene: .; J gene: TRBJ1-2; clone size: few; CDR3 length: 13; V gene: TRBV12-3/TRBV12-4; CDR3 DNA: TGTGCTAGCAGTGTAGGCATCCGAGATGGCTACACCTTC; CDR3 protein: CASSVGIRDGYTF
D gene: TRBD2; J gene: TRBJ2-3; clone size: .; CDR3 length: 16; V gene: TRBV9; CDR3 DNA: TGTGCCAGCAGCGTAGGGCTAGCGGGGTACACAGATACGCAGTATTTT; CDR3 protein: CASSVGLAGYTDTQYF
D gene: TRBD2; J gene: TRBJ2-3; clone size: .; CDR3 length: 16; V gene: TRBV7-2; CDR3 DNA: TGTGCCAGCAGCCTGGGGACTAGCGGGAGAGGAGATACGCAGTATTTT; CDR3 protein: CASSLGTSGRGDTQYF
D gene: TRBD1; J gene: TRBJ2-7; clone size: few; CDR3 length: 15; V gene: TRBV7-2; CDR3 DNA: TGTGCCAGCAGCTTAAGGACAGGGTTACCCTACGAGCAGTACTTC; CDR3 protein: CASSLRTGLPYEQYF
D gene: TRBD2; J gene: TRBJ2-2; clone size: once; CDR3 length: 17; V gene: TRBV6-6; CDR3 DNA: TGTGCCAGCAGTCAAACTAGCGGGACTAAAAACACCGGGGAGCTGTTTTTT; CDR3 protein: CASSQTSGTKNTGELFF
D gene: .; J gene: TRBJ1-6; clone size: few; CDR3 length: 16; V gene: TRBV10-3; CDR3 DNA: TGTGCCATCAGTGAGGGGGACAAGGGCATTAATTCACCCCTCCACTTT; CDR3 protein: CAISEGDKGINSPLHF
D gene: .; J gene: TRBJ1-5; clone size: .; CDR3 length: 13; V gene: TRBV10-1; CDR3 DNA: TGCGCCAGCAGTGAAGGGGTTGATCAGCCCCAGCATTTT; CDR3 protein: CASSEGVDQPQHF